This record concerns one T cell receptor (beta chain) sequence. The CDR3 consists of 11 residues. V lost 2 bases and J lost 6, with 7 bases in between. The V gene's germline CDR1 is GTSNPN and CDR2 SVGIG (reference sequence). The sample is drawn from a study of blood T cell repertoires in COVID-19. Study summary: Samples came from the United States, Italy and Spain, spanning acute and convalescent COVID-19. Sources were T cells, B-cell-depleted T cells, or PBMCs; the material itself was cDNA or gDNA.

Original analysis: Reference gene primers were amplified, and this amplification served to estimate nucleated cell counts. Profiling relied on immunoSEQ multiplex PCR, and the TCRdb table lists in-frame clones only, not all of them. V and J calls and clone size are those listed in that table; D and trimming were worked out from the DNA. The sample shows about 21,000 clones, around 92% of them seen only once. Input material: peripheral blood. The chain couples TRBV30 to TRBJ1-2, with D possibly being TRBD1 (6 bases). This receptor was obtained from a human donor in a cohort sampled during active COVID-19. The CDR3 nucleotides read TGTGCCTGGAGTCGGACAGATGGCTACACCTTC. Protein: CAWSRTDGYTF.